Below, 7 T cell receptor beta chains from the same sample are listed, as sequenced in a study of response to subunit inactivated influenza vaccine (dated by TCRdb to 2016 to 2019). Receptor libraries were prepared by RT-PCR. TCRdb records Illumina HiSeq 2500 as the sequencer. The public reads were reanalyzed by TCRdb: fastp trimming at Q25, MiXCR alignment, in-frame beta chains only. Each record represents a unique CDR3 protein, reported with the most common genes and DNA among its rows. The sample yields a few hundred thousand distinct CDR3 sequences; approximately 15% were counted once. The top ten constitute 11% of the sample. This sample comprised PBMCs from blood, obtained roughly 12 days after vaccination. Receptor source: a man over 45 who received an inactivated influenza vaccine. Donor details come from another sample of the same person, matched by shared clones.

A few counts support this clonotype. This chain joins TRBV5-1 and TRBJ2-2; TRBD1 might be the D (6 bases). The germline V gene has CDR1 SGHRS and CDR2 YFSETQ. The CDR3 sequence is 15 residues long. Trimming took off 4 bases at V and 1 base at J, with 11 bases between the two ends. CDR3 loop: CASSVGGMNTGELFF. The CDR3 DNA follows: TGCGCCAGCAGCGTAGGGGGTATGAACACCGGGGAGCTGTTTTTT.

In its sample, this clonotype was seen a few times. Here the CDR3 DNA reads TGTGCCAGCAAGGGAGAGGGCTCTTTCGATGGAGAGACCCAGTACTTC. Translated, it gives CASKGEGSFDGETQYF. The J gene is TRBJ2-5, the V gene TRBV6-1, with TRBD2 as a possible D gene (5 bases). This CDR3 comprises 16 residues. From germline, CDR1 is MNHNS and CDR2 SASEGT. V lost 7 bases and J lost 4, with 22 bases in between.

This chain connects TRBV5-5 to TRBJ2-5, with D perhaps given as TRBD1 or TRBD2 (5 bases each). Germline V gene sequence: CDR1 SGHKS, CDR2 YYEKEE (reference sequence). This CDR3 contains 15 residues. V lost 2 bases and J lost 1, with 12 bases in between. The CDR3, as DNA: TGTGCCAGCAGCTTCGCGACGGGACCCCAAGAGACCCAGTACTTC. Translation gives CASSFATGPQETQYF.

DNA for the CDR3: TGTGCCAGCAGCTTAAAATCCGGAACAGGTGAGCAGTTCTTC. Its translation: CASSLKSGTGEQFF. The chain employs TRBV7-9 and TRBJ2-1; TRBD1 might be the D (5 bases). Germline V CDR1 and CDR2: SEHNR, FQNEAQ (reference sequence). This CDR3 comprises 14 residues. V lost 2 bases and J 9 bases, leaving 14 bases between the germline ends.

CDR3 region: CASSPSSGRHTGELFF. The CDR3 nucleotides are TGTGCCAGCAGCCCTAGTAGCGGGAGACACACCGGGGAGCTGTTTTTT. The chain uses TRBV7-9 and TRBJ2-2; 9 nucleotides align to TRBD2. With V trimmed by 5 bases and J by 3 bases, 7 bases remained unmatched. Looked up from germline, CDR1 is SEHNR and CDR2 is FQNEAQ (reference sequence). This CDR3 comprises 16 residues.

The J gene is TRBJ1-1, the V gene TRBV29-1; no firm D call. There are 12 residues in the CDR3. Trimming pared 6 bases from V and 8 bases from J, leaving 16 bases between. CDR1 is SQVTM, CDR2 ANQGSEA, per germline. DNA for the CDR3: TGCAGCGTAGCTCACAGTTGGCAGGAAGCTTTCTTT. Its translation is CSVAHSWQEAFF.

V is TRBV4-3 and J is TRBJ1-5, with a possible D match to TRBD1 (6 bases). CDR1 LGHNA and CDR2 YSLEER come from the germline V gene. The CDR3 has 17 residues. Trimming left V 0 bases short and J 7 bases short, with 19 bases between. CDR3 coding DNA: TGCGCCAGCAGCCAAGATGTTAACAGGGAGGTAGGGCAGCCCCAGCATTTT. Residues: CASSQDVNREVGQPQHF.